These 17 T cell receptor beta chains originate from one sample sequenced in a study of T cell responses to AZD1222 COVID-19 vaccine. The table came from immunoSEQ multiplex PCR; TCRdb's copy has only in-frame clones and leaves some out. Of about 110,000 clones in the sample, around 90% are singletons; the top ten hold around 4.8%. The sample in question was peripheral blood, obtained on day 0 of AZD1222 vaccination. Every receptor here comes from an adult in good health.

The chain joins TRBV2 to TRBJ2-1; D might be TRBD1 (7 bases). The CDR3 extends over 14 amino acids. Germline V gene data show CDR1 as SNHLY and CDR2 as FYNNEI. V lost 8 bases to trimming and J lost 4 bases, with 15 bases between them. The CDR3 coding sequence is TGTGCCAGCCTAGAGGAGGGGGCTTACAATGAGCAGTTCTTC. Amino acid sequence: CASLEEGAYNEQFF.

V and J are TRBV6-5 and TRBJ1-1; perhaps TRBD1 as D (5 bases). The CDR3 extends over 11 amino acids. CDR1 and CDR2 from the germline V gene are MNHEY and SVGAGI. The V end lost 6 bases, the J end lost 12 bases, and 14 bases lay between the germline ends. In DNA form, the CDR3 reads TGTGCCAGCAGCCGAGGGGTGTCAACTTTCTTT. This encodes CASSRGVSTFF.

This sequence joins TRBV10-2 and TRBJ2-5; 12 bases are a match to TRBD2. The CDR3 runs 13 residues. Germline trimming cut 10 bases from V and 1 base from J; bases unmatched to any gene: 1. CDR1 and CDR2 (germline): WSHSY, SAAADI. The CDR3 bases are TGCGCCACGGGACTAGCGGGCCAAGAGACCCAGTACTTC. Residues: CATGLAGQETQYF.

This clone turned up a few times. The genes are TRBV20-1 and TRBJ2-7; D ambiguous. The germline V and J ends were trimmed by 8 bases and 2 bases, with 10 bases remaining between them. The CDR3 extends over 11 amino acids. The V gene's germline CDR1 is DFQATT and CDR2 SNEGSKA (reference sequence). DNA of the CDR3: TGCAGTTTCGCTCGGGCCTACGAGCAGTACTTC. It yields the protein CSFARAYEQYF.

In DNA form, the CDR3 reads TGTGCCAGCAGCTTAAGGCATCGGGATATACAGCATTTT. Amino acids: CASSLRHRDIQHF. This chain uses TRBV7-8 with TRBJ1-5; D not resolved. The CDR3 is 13 amino acids. The V and J ends lost 2 bases and 13 bases respectively, with 15 bases between them. Germline V gives CDR1 SGHVS, CDR2 FQNEAQ.

The CDR3 sequence is CASSNTEDYGYTF. CDR3 DNA sequence: TGTGCCAGCAGTAATACAGAAGATTATGGCTACACCTTC. The chain recombines TRBV27 with TRBJ1-2; D is unclear. CDR3 length equals 13 residues. The germline V gene has CDR1 MNHEY and CDR2 SMNVEV (reference sequence). V was shortened by 5 bases and J by 5 bases, with 12 bases between the two germline ends.

The chain couples TRBV11-3 to TRBJ1-1; 9 bases agree with TRBD1. With V trimmed by 5 bases and J by 0 bases, 7 bases remained unmatched. There are 16 residues in the CDR3. The germline V gene has CDR1 SGHNT and CDR2 YENEEA. The CDR3 loop is CASSPGQGNMNTEAFF. As DNA, the CDR3 is TGTGCCAGCAGCCCCGGACAGGGGAACATGAACACTGAAGCTTTCTTT.

The chain couples TRBV27 to TRBJ1-2, with D hard to call. Germline-derived CDR1 and CDR2 are MNHEY and SMNVEV (reference sequence). V lost 5 bases and J 2 bases, leaving 15 bases between the germline ends. The CDR3 has 15 residues. The DNA for the CDR3 is TGTGCCAGCAGTCCAAGTCGGGTAGGGAACTATGGCTACACCTTC. This translates into CASSPSRVGNYGYTF.

J is TRBJ2-5 and V is TRBV4-3; D ambiguous. V shed 0 bases and J shed 2 bases, with 10 bases lying between them. CDR1 and CDR2 from the germline V gene are LGHNA and YSLEER. The CDR3 runs 15 residues. The CDR3 coding sequence is TGCGCCAGCAGCCAAGATTACAGATCACAAGAGACCCAGTACTTC. As protein: CASSQDYRSQETQYF.

The rearrangement links TRBV4-1 to TRBJ1-4; possibly TRBD1 for D (5 bases). CDR1 and CDR2 from the germline V gene are MGHRA and YSYEKL. This CDR3 comprises 17 residues. With 1 base removed from V and 5 bases from J, the gap between germline ends came to 17 bases. The CDR3 DNA reads TGCGCCAGCAGCCAAGCCCCCGGGGGAAGCTTAAATGAAAAACTGTTTTTT. Translated: CASSQAPGGSLNEKLFF.

The chain recombines TRBV10-3 with TRBJ2-1; the D is unclear. V dropped 4 bases and J dropped 7 bases, with 11 bases sitting between them. Per germline, CDR1 ENHRY and CDR2 SYGVKD. The CDR3 loop spans 13 amino acids. CDR3 bases: TGTGCCATCAGTGGGCTAGTTGAGAATGAGCAGTTCTTC. This gives the protein CAISGLVENEQFF.

J is TRBJ2-7 and V is TRBV18; 7 positions match TRBD1. V shed 2 bases, J shed 3 bases, and the junction held 7 bases outside the gene matches. The germline V gene encodes CDR1 KGHSH and CDR2 LQKENI. This CDR3 region has 15 residues. The CDR3 DNA is TGTGCCAGCTCACCAACCCCCGGGACAGACTACGAGCAGTACTTC. Protein: CASSPTPGTDYEQYF.

This CDR3 is CASSLAGTVEQFF. Here the CDR3 DNA reads TGTGCCAGCAGCTTGGCGGGGACGGTCGAGCAGTTCTTC. V and J are TRBV5-5 and TRBJ2-1; TRBD1 or TRBD2 may be the D gene (5 bases each). Trimming shortened V by 0 bases and J by 10 bases, and 11 bases separated the two germline ends. There are 13 residues in the CDR3. CDR1 SGHKS and CDR2 YYEKEE come from the germline V gene (reference sequence).

The chain carries TRBV27 and TRBJ2-1; D call uncertain. The length of the CDR3 is 16 residues. The V gene lost 5 bases and the J gene lost 4 bases, with 18 bases spanning the gap. Germline V gene sequence: CDR1 MNHEY, CDR2 SMNVEV (reference sequence). The chain's CDR3 is CASSAGLGLTYNEQFF. CDR3 bases: TGTGCCAGCAGTGCCGGCCTGGGCTTGACGTACAATGAGCAGTTCTTC.

This clone is a singleton in its sample. The chain has TRBV10-3 and TRBJ1-5; D might be TRBD1 (6 bases). This CDR3 region has 14 residues. Trimming cost V 4 bases and J 1 base, with 8 bases left between them. Germline values: CDR1 ENHRY, CDR2 SYGVKD. CDR3 nucleotides: TGTGCCATCAGTGGGGGGACAAGCAATCAGCCCCAGCATTTT. Residues: CAISGGTSNQPQHF.

The V gene is TRBV9, the J gene TRBJ1-3; D unresolved. Deletions cut 0 bases from V and 8 bases from J, with 12 bases between. This CDR3 spans 14 amino acids. Germline assignment: CDR1 SGDLS and CDR2 YYNGEE. The CDR3 nucleotides are TGTGCCAGCAGCGTAGGTGCCGCGACGGACACCATATATTTT. Amino acid sequence: CASSVGAATDTIYF.

The chain uses TRBV27 and TRBJ1-2; 10 nucleotides line up with TRBD1. CDR3 length equals 15 residues. V shed 4 bases and J 4 bases; nucleotides not matched to a gene: 6. Germline lookup yields CDR1 MNHEY and CDR2 SMNVEV (reference sequence). CDR3 amino acids: CASSSKTGGVYGYTF. DNA for the CDR3: TGTGCCAGCAGTTCTAAGACAGGGGGCGTCTATGGCTACACCTTC.